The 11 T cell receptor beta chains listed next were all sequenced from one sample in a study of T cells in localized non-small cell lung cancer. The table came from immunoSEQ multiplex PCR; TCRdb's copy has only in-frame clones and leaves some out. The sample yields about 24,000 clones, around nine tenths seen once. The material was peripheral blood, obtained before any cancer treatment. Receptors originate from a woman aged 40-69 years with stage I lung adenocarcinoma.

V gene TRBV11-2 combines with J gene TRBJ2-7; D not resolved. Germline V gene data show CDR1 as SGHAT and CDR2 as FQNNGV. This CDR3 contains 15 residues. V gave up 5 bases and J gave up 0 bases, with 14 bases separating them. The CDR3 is CASSPGQLSSYEQYF. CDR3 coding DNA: TGTGCCAGCAGCCCCGGGCAGCTGAGCTCCTACGAGCAGTACTTC.

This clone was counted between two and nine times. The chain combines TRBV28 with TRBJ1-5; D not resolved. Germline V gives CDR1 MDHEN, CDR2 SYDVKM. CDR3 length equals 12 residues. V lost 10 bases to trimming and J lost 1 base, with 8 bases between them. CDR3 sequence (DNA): TGTGCCAACGGGATAAGCAATCAGCCCCAGCATTTT. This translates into CANGISNQPQHF.

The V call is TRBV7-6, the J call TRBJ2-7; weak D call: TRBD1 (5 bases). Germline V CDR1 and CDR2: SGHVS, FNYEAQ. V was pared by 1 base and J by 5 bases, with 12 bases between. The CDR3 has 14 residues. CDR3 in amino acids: CASSLVLGADEQYF. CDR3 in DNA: TGTGCCAGCAGCTTAGTGCTAGGGGCAGACGAGCAGTACTTC.

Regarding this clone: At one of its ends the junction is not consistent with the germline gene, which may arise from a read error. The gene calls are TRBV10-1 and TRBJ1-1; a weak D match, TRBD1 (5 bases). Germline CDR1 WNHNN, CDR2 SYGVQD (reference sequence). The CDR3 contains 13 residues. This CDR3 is CAGSESEQVEAFF. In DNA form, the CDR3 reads TGCGCCGGCAGTGAGTCCGAACAGGTCGAAGCTTTCTTT.

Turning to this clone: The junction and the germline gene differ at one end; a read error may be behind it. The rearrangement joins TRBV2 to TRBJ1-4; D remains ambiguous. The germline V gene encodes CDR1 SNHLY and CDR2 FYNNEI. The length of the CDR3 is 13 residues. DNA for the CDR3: TGTACCAGCAAGTTCAGGCCTAATGAAAAACTGTTTTTT. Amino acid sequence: CTSKFRPNEKLFF.

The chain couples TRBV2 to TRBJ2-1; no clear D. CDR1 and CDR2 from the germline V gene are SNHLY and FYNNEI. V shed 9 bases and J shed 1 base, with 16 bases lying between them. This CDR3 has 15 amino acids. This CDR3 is CASSELDGSYNEQFF. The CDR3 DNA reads TGTGCCAGTTCCGAGTTAGATGGATCCTACAATGAGCAGTTCTTC. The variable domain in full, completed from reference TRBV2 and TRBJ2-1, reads EPEVTQTPSHQVTQMGQEVILRCVPISNHLYFYWYRQILGQKVEFLVSFYNNEISEKSEIFDDQFSVERPDGSNFTLKIRSTKLEDSAMYFCASSELDGSYNEQFFGPGTRLTVL.

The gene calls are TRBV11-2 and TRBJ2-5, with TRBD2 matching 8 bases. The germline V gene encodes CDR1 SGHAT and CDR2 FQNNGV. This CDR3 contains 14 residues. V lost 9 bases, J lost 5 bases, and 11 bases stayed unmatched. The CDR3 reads CASLGLGSGETQYF. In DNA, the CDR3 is TGTGCCAGTTTGGGACTAGGGAGCGGTGAGACCCAGTACTTC.

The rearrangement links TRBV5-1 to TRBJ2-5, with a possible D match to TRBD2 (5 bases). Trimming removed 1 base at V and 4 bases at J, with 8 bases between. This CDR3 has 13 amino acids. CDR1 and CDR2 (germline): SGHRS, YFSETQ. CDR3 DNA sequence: TGCGCCAGCAGCTTGTTGGCGGGAGAGACCCAGTACTTC. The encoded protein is CASSLLAGETQYF.

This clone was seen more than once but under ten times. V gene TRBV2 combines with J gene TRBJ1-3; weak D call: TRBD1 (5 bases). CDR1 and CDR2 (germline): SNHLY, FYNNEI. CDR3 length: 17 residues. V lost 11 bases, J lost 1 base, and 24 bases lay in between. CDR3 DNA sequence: TGTGCCGGGGCAGGGACGGGACCTCTTTTTTCTGGAAACACCATATATTTT. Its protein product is CAGAGTGPLFSGNTIYF.

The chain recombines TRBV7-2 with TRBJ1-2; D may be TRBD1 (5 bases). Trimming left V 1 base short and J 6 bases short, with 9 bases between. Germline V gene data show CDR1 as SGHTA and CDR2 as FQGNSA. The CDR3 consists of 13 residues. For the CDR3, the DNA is TGTGCCAGCAGCTTAGGGCGACAGAATGGCTACACCTTC. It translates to CASSLGRQNGYTF.

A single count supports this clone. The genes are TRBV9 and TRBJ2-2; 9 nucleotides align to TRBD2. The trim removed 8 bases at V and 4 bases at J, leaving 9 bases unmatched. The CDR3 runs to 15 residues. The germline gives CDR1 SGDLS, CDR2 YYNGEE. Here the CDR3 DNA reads TGTGCCAGTTCGGACACTAGCGGGCCCACCGGGGAGCTGTTTTTT. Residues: CASSDTSGPTGELFF.